The entry below describes one TCR beta chain. This specimen comes from a study of blood T cell repertoires in COVID-19. In the study overall: COVID-19 samples from acute and convalescent phases originated in the United States, Italy and Spain. The cDNA or gDNA used as material had been derived from T cells, B-cell-depleted T cells, or PBMCs.

The ends were cut back, 2 bases at V and 2 bases at J, with 15 bases in the middle. The CDR3 has 17 residues. Germline V lookup: CDR1 KGHSH, CDR2 LQKENI. Per the original data handling: Nucleated cell counts were estimated from reference gene primer amplification. TCRdb keeps only in-frame clones here, not all; method: immunoSEQ multiplex PCR. That table supplies the V and J calls and clone size; D and trimming were determined from the DNA. The sample has roughly 140,000 clones, around 86% seen once. The sequencing sample was made of peripheral blood. This chain joins TRBV18 and TRBJ1-4, with D possibly matching TRBD1 (6 bases). This sequence originates from a human donor in a cohort sampled during active COVID-19. The CDR3: CASSPRTAQGTNEKLFF. The CDR3 DNA reads TGTGCCAGCTCACCAAGGACAGCCCAGGGGACTAATGAAAAACTGTTTTTT. Supplemented by reference TRBV18 and TRBJ1-4, the full variable domain reads NAGVMQNPRHLVRRRGQEARLRCSPMKGHSHVYWYRQLPEEGLKFMVYLQKENIIDESGMPKERFSAEFPKEGPSILRIQQVVRGDSAAYFCASSPRTAQGTNEKLFFGSGTQLSVL.